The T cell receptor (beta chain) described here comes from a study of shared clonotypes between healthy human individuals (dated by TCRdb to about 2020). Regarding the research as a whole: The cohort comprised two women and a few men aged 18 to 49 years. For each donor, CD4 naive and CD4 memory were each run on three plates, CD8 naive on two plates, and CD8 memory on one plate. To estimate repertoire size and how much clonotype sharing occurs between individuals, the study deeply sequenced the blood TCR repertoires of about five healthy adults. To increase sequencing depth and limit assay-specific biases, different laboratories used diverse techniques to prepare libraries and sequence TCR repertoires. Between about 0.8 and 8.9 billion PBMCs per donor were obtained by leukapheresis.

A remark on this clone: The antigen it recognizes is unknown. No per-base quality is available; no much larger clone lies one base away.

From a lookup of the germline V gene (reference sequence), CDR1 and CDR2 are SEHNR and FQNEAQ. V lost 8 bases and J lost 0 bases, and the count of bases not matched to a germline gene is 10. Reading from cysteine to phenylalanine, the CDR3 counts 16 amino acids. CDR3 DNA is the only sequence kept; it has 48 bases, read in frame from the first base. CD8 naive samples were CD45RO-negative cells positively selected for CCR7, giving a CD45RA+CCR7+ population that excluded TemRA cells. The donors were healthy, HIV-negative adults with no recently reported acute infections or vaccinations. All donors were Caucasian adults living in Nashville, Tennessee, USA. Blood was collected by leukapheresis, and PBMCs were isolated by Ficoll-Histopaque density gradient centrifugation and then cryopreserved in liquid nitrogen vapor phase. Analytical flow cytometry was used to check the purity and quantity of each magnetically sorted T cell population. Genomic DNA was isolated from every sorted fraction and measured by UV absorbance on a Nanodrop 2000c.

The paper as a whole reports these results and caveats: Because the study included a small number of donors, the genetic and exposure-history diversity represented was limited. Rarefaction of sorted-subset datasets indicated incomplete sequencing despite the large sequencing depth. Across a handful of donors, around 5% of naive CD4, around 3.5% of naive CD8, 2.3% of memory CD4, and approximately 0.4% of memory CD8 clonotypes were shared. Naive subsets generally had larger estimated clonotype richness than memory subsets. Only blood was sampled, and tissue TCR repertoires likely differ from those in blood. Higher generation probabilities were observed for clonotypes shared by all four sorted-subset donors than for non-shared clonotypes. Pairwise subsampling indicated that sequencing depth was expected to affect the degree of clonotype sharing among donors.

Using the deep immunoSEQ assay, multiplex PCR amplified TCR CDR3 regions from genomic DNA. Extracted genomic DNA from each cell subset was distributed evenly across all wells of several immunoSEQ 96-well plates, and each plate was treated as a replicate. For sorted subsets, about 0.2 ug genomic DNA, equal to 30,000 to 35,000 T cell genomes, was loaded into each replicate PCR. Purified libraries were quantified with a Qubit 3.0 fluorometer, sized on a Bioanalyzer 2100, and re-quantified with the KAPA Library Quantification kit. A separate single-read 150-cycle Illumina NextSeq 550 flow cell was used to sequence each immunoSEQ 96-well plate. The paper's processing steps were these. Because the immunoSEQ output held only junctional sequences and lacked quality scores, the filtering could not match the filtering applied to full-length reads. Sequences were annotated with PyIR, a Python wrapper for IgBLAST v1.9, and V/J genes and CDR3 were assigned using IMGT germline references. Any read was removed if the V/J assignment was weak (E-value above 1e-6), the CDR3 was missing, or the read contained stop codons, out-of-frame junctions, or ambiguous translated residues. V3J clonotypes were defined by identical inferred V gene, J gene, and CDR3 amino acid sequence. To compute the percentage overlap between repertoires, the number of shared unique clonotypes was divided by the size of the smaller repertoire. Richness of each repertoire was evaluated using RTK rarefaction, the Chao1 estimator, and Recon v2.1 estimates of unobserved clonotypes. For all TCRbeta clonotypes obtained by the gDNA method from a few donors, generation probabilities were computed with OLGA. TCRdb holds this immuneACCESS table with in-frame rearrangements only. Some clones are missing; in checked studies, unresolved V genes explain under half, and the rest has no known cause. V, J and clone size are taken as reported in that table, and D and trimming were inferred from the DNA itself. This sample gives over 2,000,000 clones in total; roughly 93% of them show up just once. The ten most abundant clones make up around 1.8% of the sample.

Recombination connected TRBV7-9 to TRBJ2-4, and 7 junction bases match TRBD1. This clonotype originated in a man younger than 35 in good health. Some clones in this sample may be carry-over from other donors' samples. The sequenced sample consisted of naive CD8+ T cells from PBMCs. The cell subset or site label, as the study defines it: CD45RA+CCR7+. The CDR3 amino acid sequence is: CASGSNRGIAKNIQYF. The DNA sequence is TGTGCCAGCGGATCAAACAGGGGTATAGCCAAAAACATTCAGTACTTC. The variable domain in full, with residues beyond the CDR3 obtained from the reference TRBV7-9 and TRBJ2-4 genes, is DTGVSQNPRHKITKRGQNVTFRCDPISEHNRLYWYRQTLGQGPEFLTYFQNEAQLEKSRLLSDRFSAERPKGSFSTLEIQRTEQGDSAMYLCASGSNRGIAKNIQYFGAGTRLSVL.